The rows below give T cell receptor beta chains drawn from one sample of a study of control samples from healthy donors and cancer patients. Sequencing was performed with immunoSEQ multiplex PCR; in TCRdb, only in-frame clones are kept and a portion is missing. The sample contains about 120,000 clones, 80% to 90% of which appear only once. Material for sequencing was blood. The origin of the receptors is a man in his sixties in good health. Each CDR3 is given with its conserved first and last residue. A D gene is named only where the DNA matches it firmly. A clone size is listed for some rows: how often the clone was seen (once, few, many), or a class if it is expanded.

>.|TRBV27|.|TRBJ1-6
CASSFESRGSPLHF
TGTGCCAGCAGTTTTGAGAGTAGGGGTTCACCCCTCCACTTT
>TRBD2|TRBV27|.|TRBJ2-1
CASSLAGGYESYNEQFF
TGTGCCAGCAGTCTAGCGGGGGGGTATGAATCCTACAATGAGCAGTTCTTC
>TRBD2|TRBV5-1|.|TRBJ2-3
CASSAFSGDYTDTQYF
TGCGCCAGCAGCGCCTTTAGCGGGGATTACACAGATACGCAGTATTTT
>TRBD1|TRBV4-1|.|TRBJ1-1
CASSQEPTGARTEAFF
TGCGCCAGCAGCCAAGAGCCTACAGGGGCTCGGACTGAAGCTTTCTTT
>.|TRBV28|once|TRBJ1-1
CASSILDAMNTEAFF
TGTGCCAGCAGTATTTTAGACGCTATGAACACTGAAGCTTTCTTT
>TRBD1|TRBV5-1|.|TRBJ1-5
CASSLEGANQPQHF
TGCGCCAGCAGCTTGGAGGGGGCTAATCAGCCCCAGCATTTT
>.|TRBV7-9|.|TRBJ1-2
CASSMVWSAENYGYTF
TGTGCCAGCAGTATGGTATGGTCCGCCGAGAACTATGGCTACACCTTC
>TRBD1|TRBV28|once|TRBJ2-7
CASGSFGTGMYEQYF
TGTGCCAGCGGAAGCTTCGGGACAGGGATGTACGAGCAGTACTTC
>.|TRBV2|.|TRBJ1-5
CASSPGADQPQHF
TGTGCCAGCAGTCCCGGGGCCGATCAGCCCCAGCATTTT
>TRBD2|TRBV10-3|once|TRBJ2-7
CAISEGTSAYEQYF
TGTGCCATCAGTGAGGGGACTAGCGCTTACGAGCAGTACTTC
>.|TRBV5-1|.|TRBJ1-1
CASSSGQNTEAFF
TGCGCCAGCAGCTCCGGACAGAACACTGAAGCTTTCTTT
>.|TRBV21-1|.|TRBJ1-1
CASMGGRAEAFF
TGTGCCAGCATGGGAGGGCGCGCTGAAGCTTTCTTT
>TRBD1|TRBV28|.|TRBJ1-2
CASSFRGLGYTF
TGTGCCAGCAGTTTCAGGGGGCTGGGCTACACCTTC
>.|TRBV4-2|.|TRBJ2-2
CASSQGGELFF
TGTGCCAGCAGCCAAGGGGGGGAGCTGTTTTTT
>TRBD1|TRBV28|.|TRBJ2-2
CASSLGDRGLTGELFF
TGTGCCAGCAGTCTAGGGGACAGGGGGCTCACCGGGGAGCTGTTTTTT
>TRBD1|TRBV19|once|TRBJ2-1
CASSPGTGASSNEQFF
TGTGCCAGTAGCCCCGGGACAGGGGCCTCGAGCAATGAGCAGTTCTTC
>TRBD2|TRBV2|.|TRBJ2-5
CASSDGGGLQETQYF
TGTGCCAGCAGTGATGGCGGGGGGCTCCAAGAGACCCAGTACTTC
>.|TRBV19|.|TRBJ1-3
CASKGINSGNTIYF
TGTGCCAGTAAGGGGATCAACTCTGGAAACACCATATATTTT
>.|TRBV28|.|TRBJ1-5
CASRTDLRGRAYSNQPQHF
TGTGCCAGCAGAACCGACCTGAGGGGGAGGGCCTATAGCAATCAGCCCCAGCATTTT
>.|TRBV5-1|.|TRBJ2-2
CASSWDPSNTGELFF
TGCGCCAGCAGCTGGGACCCTTCGAACACCGGGGAGCTGTTTTTT
>.|TRBV9|.|TRBJ2-3
CASSVSQGLRDTQYF
TGTGCCAGCAGCGTTAGTCAGGGGCTACGGGATACGCAGTATTTT
>TRBD1|TRBV9|.|TRBJ2-2
CASSARTGGTGELFF
TGTGCCAGCAGCGCCCGGACAGGGGGAACCGGGGAGCTGTTTTTT
>TRBD1|TRBV28|.|TRBJ1-2
CASSRLPGQNYGYTF
TGTGCCAGCAGCCGACTCCCGGGACAGAACTATGGCTACACCTTC
>TRBD1|TRBV7-2|once|TRBJ1-6
CASSSQGAPNSPLHF
TGTGCCAGCAGCTCACAGGGGGCCCCCAATTCACCCCTCCACTTT
>.|TRBV9|.|TRBJ1-5
CASSVTGTDQPQHF
TGTGCCAGCAGCGTGACAGGAACCGATCAGCCCCAGCATTTT
>.|TRBV24-1|.|TRBJ2-3
CATSGSWYSRAIDTQYF
TGTGCCACCAGTGGTTCCTGGTACTCCCGAGCTATAGATACGCAGTATTTT
>TRBD1|TRBV24-1|.|TRBJ2-6
CATSHTGAGANVLTF
TGTGCCACCAGCCACACAGGGGCCGGGGCCAACGTCCTGACTTTC
>TRBD2|TRBV9|.|TRBJ2-1
CASSVLSTSGEQFF
TGTGCCAGCAGCGTACTGTCAACTAGCGGGGAGCAGTTCTTC
>TRBD2|TRBV6-5|.|TRBJ2-3
CASSGGIGTDTQYF
TGTGCCAGCAGCGGGGGGATCGGCACAGATACGCAGTATTTT
>TRBD1|TRBV19|.|TRBJ1-5
CASSISGQGVQPQHF
TGTGCCAGTAGTATTTCCGGGCAGGGGGTTCAGCCCCAGCATTTT
>TRBD1|TRBV12-5|few|TRBJ1-5
CASGFPGQGIQPQHF
TGTGCTAGTGGCTTTCCGGGACAGGGGATTCAGCCCCAGCATTTT
>.|TRBV3-1/TRBV3-2|.|TRBJ2-3
CASSQDPGIGTDTQYF
TGTGCCAGCAGCCAAGATCCGGGGATCGGCACAGATACGCAGTATTTT
>.|TRBV3-1/TRBV3-2|once|TRBJ2-5
CASSHLLGETQYF
TGTGCCAGCAGCCATCTCCTGGGGGAGACCCAGTACTTC
>.|TRBV7-9|once|TRBJ2-2
CASSPRPNTGELFF
TGTGCCAGCAGCCCTCGGCCCAACACCGGGGAGCTGTTTTTT
>.|TRBV29-1|once|TRBJ2-5
CSAENGVQTQYF
TGCAGCGCAGAAAATGGGGTACAGACCCAGTACTTC
>TRBD1|TRBV30|once|TRBJ1-1
CACTGGYYTEAFF
TGTGCCTGTACAGGGGGTTACTACACTGAAGCTTTCTTT
>.|TRBV3-1/TRBV3-2|.|TRBJ2-7
CASSYLSYEQYF
TGTGCCAGCAGCTACCTCTCCTACGAGCAGTACTTC
>.|TRBV21-1|.|TRBJ1-5
CASSKAGREGTDSNQPQHF
TGTGCCAGCAGCAAAGCGGGCCGAGAGGGGACAGATAGCAATCAGCCCCAGCATTTT
>TRBD1|TRBV4-3|.|TRBJ1-4
CASSATGGASNEKLFF
TGCGCCAGCAGCGCGACAGGGGGCGCTTCTAATGAAAAACTGTTTTTT
>TRBD1|TRBV5-1|.|TRBJ2-1
CASSLAPSGTGYNEQFF
TGCGCCAGCAGCTTGGCCCCATCCGGGACAGGGTACAATGAGCAGTTCTTC
>.|TRBV30|.|TRBJ1-3
CAWEGSGNTIYF
TGTGCCTGGGAAGGTAGCGGAAACACCATATATTTT
>TRBD2|TRBV30|.|TRBJ2-5
CAWSIGLAGLQETQYF
TGTGCCTGGAGTATAGGACTAGCGGGGCTCCAAGAGACCCAGTACTTC
>TRBD1|TRBV18|.|TRBJ2-7
CASSQGTGGVYEQYF
TGTGCCAGCTCACAGGGGACAGGGGGCGTTTACGAGCAGTACTTC
>.|TRBV6-5|.|TRBJ1-6
CASSYSGNINSPLHF
TGTGCCAGCAGTTACTCGGGGAATATCAATTCACCCCTCCACTTT
>.|TRBV4-2|once|TRBJ2-3
CASSQEFGVGGGVSTDTQYF
TGTGCCAGCAGCCAAGAATTTGGAGTTGGCGGCGGGGTTAGCACAGATACGCAGTATTTT
>.|TRBV7-9|.|TRBJ1-1
CASSLALGPTEAFF
TGTGCCAGCAGCTTAGCGCTGGGGCCCACTGAAGCTTTCTTT
>TRBD1|TRBV7-9|.|TRBJ1-6
CASSPLGQPNSPLHF
TGTGCCAGCAGCCCGCTGGGACAGCCTAATTCACCCCTCCACTTT
>TRBD1|TRBV11-2|.|TRBJ1-4
CASSLGSQGGEKLFF
TGTGCCAGCAGCTTAGGCAGCCAGGGGGGTGAAAAACTGTTTTTT
>.|TRBV5-4|.|TRBJ1-2
CASSLDSNYGYTF
TGTGCCAGCAGCCTGGACAGCAACTATGGCTACACCTTC
>.|TRBV7-9|.|TRBJ2-7
CASSSGPYLSYEQYF
TGTGCCAGCAGCTCTGGACCGTATCTCTCCTACGAGCAGTACTTC
>.|TRBV6-5|.|TRBJ1-5
CASSYSSWGSQPQHF
TGTGCCAGCAGTTACTCGAGTTGGGGGTCTCAGCCCCAGCATTTT
>.|TRBV6-1|.|TRBJ1-5
CASSEFGAGRQPQHF
TGTGCCAGCAGTGAATTTGGGGCAGGGAGGCAGCCCCAGCATTTT
>.|TRBV5-1|.|TRBJ2-7
CASSLGTANYEQYF
TGCGCCAGCAGCTTGGGGACCGCAAACTACGAGCAGTACTTC
>TRBD1|TRBV28|once|TRBJ2-3
CASSSGGQDTQYF
TGTGCCAGCAGTTCAGGGGGTCAAGATACGCAGTATTTT
>.|TRBV12-2|once|TRBJ2-7
CASRLVGSYEQYF
TGTGCAAGTCGCTTAGTTGGCAGCTACGAGCAGTACTTC
>.|TRBV7-8|.|TRBJ1-5
CASSLEGYQPQHF
TGTGCCAGCAGCTTAGAGGGGTATCAGCCCCAGCATTTT